This entry features one T cell receptor (beta chain) sequence. This table comes from immunoSEQ multiplex PCR, and its TCRdb copy is limited to in-frame clones, with some not included. Found here are about 33,000 clones, roughly 80% of them singletons; the top ten hold 12%. This entry belongs to a study of OX40 agonist ivuxolimab in advanced cancers. V was trimmed by 6 bases and J by 2 bases, leaving 14 bases between them. Germline V gives CDR1 SGHNT, CDR2 YENEEA. The CDR3 is 14 amino acids. The sequencing used CD4+ or CD8+ T cells sorted from blood, collected in a trial of the OX40 agonist ivuxolimab. The rearrangement joins TRBV11-3 to TRBJ2-7; D possibly corresponds to TRBD1 (6 bases). The receptor's source is an adult with an advanced solid tumor such as melanoma, head and neck, liver or kidney cancer. This chain's CDR3 is CASSTHHRAYEQYF. CDR3 in DNA: TGTGCCAGCAGTACGCATCACAGGGCCTACGAGCAGTACTTC.